These T cell receptor beta chains were read from a single sample in a study of CD8+ T cells in alopecia areata. Sequencing was performed with immunoSEQ multiplex PCR; in TCRdb, only in-frame clones are kept and a portion is missing. Of roughly 40,000 clones listed, roughly 92% are singletons. The material sequenced was CD8+ T cells sorted from blood, taken at week 24, from a patient treated with tofacitinib. Every receptor here comes from a human donor with alopecia areata. Each CDR3 is given with its conserved first and last residue.

v_call,cdr3_aa
TRBV19,CASSSGQGYYSNQPQHF
TRBV7-9,CVTRKGGDHQGDEQYF
TRBV29-1,CSGGDRNYEQYF
TRBV4-2,CASSQALGPRRSSYEQYF
TRBV5-1,CASSFGTGGFHEQYF
TRBV11-1,CASSFSSGADTQYF
TRBV7-6,CASSLALKGYNEQFF
TRBV4-3,CASSQDRAPLEQYF
TRBV7-9,CASSSGGNEQFF
TRBV19,CASSTLAGQFF
TRBV19,CASSISGYEQFF
TRBV5-6,CASSSGAGYKDEQFF
TRBV7-9,CASSGEAGGLADTQYF
TRBV10-3,CAISDELENIQYF
TRBV6-5,CASSSTVSLKDEAFF
TRBV4-3,CASSQDQGDMGYEQYF
TRBV7-6,CASSPIGLAETPFYEQYF
TRBV7-9,CASSSRDAPIRGQYF
TRBV7-2,CASGKDRFHEQYF
TRBV28,CASTLLAGEDETQYF
TRBV4-1,CASSWDLQTYNEQFF
TRBV27,CASSVTALNEQFF
TRBV4-3,CASSQGKGLEQYF
TRBV6-6,CASSWTGANEKLFF